This T cell receptor (beta chain) was sequenced during a study of T cells after yellow fever vaccination. Study observations and caveats: The study noted that FACS-sorted repertoires could contain abundant clonotypes contaminating from the bulk population. Although most clonotypes did not, a small share appeared in both CD4 and CD8 compartments.

On this clonotype itself: Its matching antigen is unknown.

CDR1 is DFQATT and CDR2 is SNEGSKA in the germline V gene (reference sequence). The CDR3 runs to 16 residues. The V end was cut by 0 bases, the J end by 10 bases, with 21 bases between. UMIs were added to TCR cDNA along with a universal primer site when it was made by 5'RACE template switching. TCRdb recomputed calls from the 5' RACE reads with MiXCR, one row per CDR3 protein. The table lists a few hundred thousand distinct CDR3 sequences, around 4.5% of them singletons. The sequences come from PBMCs, collected 15 days after the yellow fever booster vaccination. The clonotype comes from a man between 18 and 35 years old who received the YFV17D yellow fever vaccine. The chain has TRBV20-1 and TRBJ1-4; D remains unclear. The chain's CDR3 is CSARDLYGEGVGKLFF. The CDR3 DNA is TGCAGTGCTAGAGATCTCTACGGGGAGGGAGTGGGAAAACTGTTTTTT.